One and the same sample provided the 21 T cell receptor beta chains below, sequenced in a study of metastatic and nonmetastatic thyroid tumors. No patient had received any treatment before thyroid surgery. TCRdb re-clonotyped the PCR reads through MiXCR. The sample lists approximately 7,800 clones, about 30% occurring once. Sequencing input: adjacent normal tissue. The receptors were gathered from a female donor with papillary thyroid cancer or a benign thyroid nodule (not recorded which). Some clones in this sample may be carry-over from other donors' samples.

This clone appeared many times. The CDR3 does not close with the conserved phenylalanine or tryptophan, likely indicating a read error. The chain recombines TRBV27 with TRBJ1-3, with 7 bases that match TRBD1. Germline V CDR1 and CDR2: MNHEY, SMNVEV (reference sequence). The CDR3 is made up of 13 amino acids. Here the CDR3 reads CASSPRTGDTIYS. The DNA of the CDR3 is TGCGCCAGCAGTCCCCGGACAGGAGACACCATATATTCT.

This clone showed up just a few times. The chain carries TRBV6-5 and TRBJ2-2, with 10 nucleotides matching TRBD2. The germline V gene encodes CDR1 MNHEY and CDR2 SVGAGI. This CDR3 has 15 residues. The J segment lost 4 bases and the V segment lost 4 bases, leaving 3 bases of the junction unmatched. The CDR3 protein is CASSLRTSGTGELFF. Here the CDR3 DNA reads TGTGCCAGCAGTTTAAGGACTAGCGGCACCGGGGAGCTGTTTTTT.

This clone is deemed medium-sized. The chain has TRBV2 and TRBJ2-7, with D maybe TRBD1 (8 bases). The germline CDR1 and CDR2 sequences are SNHLY and FYNNEI. Trimming removed 7 bases from V and 7 bases from J, with 14 bases in between. The CDR3 consists of 12 residues. CDR3 coding DNA: TGTGCCAGCACTACAGGGGGGGGTGAGCAGTACTTC. It specifies CASTTGGGEQYF.

This sequence joins TRBV18 and TRBJ1-2, with 9 bases lining up with TRBD1. Germline loops: CDR1 KGHSH, CDR2 LQKENI. Trimming cost V 2 bases and J 5 bases; bases outside gene matches: 12. The CDR3 runs to 17 residues. For the CDR3, the DNA is TGTGCCAGCTCACCAAACGCCCCGGGACAGGGAGTTTATGGCTACACCTTC. This translates into CASSPNAPGQGVYGYTF.

This chain connects TRBV20-1 to TRBJ1-2; D remains unclear. CDR3 length: 16 amino acids. Trimming removed 3 bases at V and 6 bases at J, with 23 bases between. CDR1 DFQATT and CDR2 SNEGSKA come from the germline V gene (reference sequence). DNA of the CDR3: TGCAGTGCTAGGTCCATATTGGAGGGAATAGGAAATGGCTACACCTTC. Its translation is CSARSILEGIGNGYTF.

This clone appeared once. The rearrangement links TRBV18 to TRBJ1-5; D unresolved. The V gene lost 6 bases and the J gene lost 7 bases, with 16 bases spanning the gap. Per germline, CDR1 KGHSH and CDR2 LQKENI. The CDR3 totals 14 residues. CDR3 residues: CASSVGWMGQPQHF. Here the CDR3 DNA reads TGTGCCAGCTCCGTGGGGTGGATGGGGCAGCCCCAGCATTTT.

Regarding this clone: Here the CDR3 omits its conserved ending phenylalanine or tryptophan, so a read error is the likely source. The rearrangement uses TRBV19 and TRBJ2-1; the match to TRBD1 covers 10 bases. The CDR3 is 14 residues long. Trimming cost V 7 bases and J 3 bases; bases outside gene matches: 3. The germline V gene encodes CDR1 LNHDA and CDR2 SQIVND (reference sequence). The CDR3 loop is CASMGDRGYNEQFS. Written as DNA, the CDR3 is TGTGCCAGTATGGGGGACAGGGGCTACAATGAGCAGTTCTCT.

This clone was counted between two and nine times. The chain couples TRBV6-1 to TRBJ1-5, with D unresolved. The CDR3 contains 17 residues. V lost 0 bases, J lost 8 bases, and 20 bases lay in between. Germline assignment: CDR1 MNHNS and CDR2 SASEGT. The CDR3 is CASSEANLREGRKPQHF. In nucleotides, the CDR3 is TGTGCCAGCAGTGAAGCGAATCTAAGGGAAGGGAGGAAGCCCCAGCATTTT.

This clone was counted between two and nine times. The chain recombines TRBV12-3 or TRBV12-4 with TRBJ2-3; 9 nucleotides agree with TRBD2. V shed 6 bases, J shed 4 bases, and the junction held 5 bases outside the gene matches. The CDR3 is 14 amino acids. CDR3 loop: CASRSGGGADTQYF. The CDR3 coding sequence is TGTGCCAGCAGAAGCGGCGGGGGGGCAGATACGCAGTATTTT.

The chain links TRBV27 to TRBJ1-5; a possible D gene is TRBD1 (6 bases). The germline V and J ends were trimmed by 5 bases and 4 bases, with 18 bases remaining between them. The V gene's germline CDR1 is MNHEY and CDR2 SMNVEV (reference sequence). This CDR3 is built from 16 residues. The CDR3: CASSPQGAARNQPQHF. The CDR3 nucleotides are TGTGCCAGCAGTCCACAGGGAGCCGCAAGGAATCAGCCCCAGCATTTT.

This clone came up a few times. The V and J genes are TRBV20-1 and TRBJ2-3, with TRBD2 matching over 15 bases. V lost 1 base to trimming and J lost 6 bases; unmatched junction nucleotides: 8. There are 17 residues in the CDR3. The germline V gene encodes CDR1 DFQATT and CDR2 SNEGSKA (reference sequence). CDR3 sequence reads: CSARGWTSGGDSDTQYF. The CDR3 DNA sequence: TGCAGTGCTAGAGGGTGGACTAGCGGGGGGGATTCGGATACGCAGTATTTT.

Comment on this clone: One base away lies a much larger clone, so this may be a sequencing read error. This chain uses TRBV6-7 with TRBJ2-7; possible D gene TRBD1, 6 bases. TRBV6-7 belongs to the ORF category, with a function that is uncertain. V dropped 0 bases and J dropped 9 bases, with 24 bases sitting between them. The CDR3 sequence is 17 residues long. In nucleotides, the CDR3 is TGTGCCAGCAGTTACTCGGGACCGGGACACGGGGTATTCTGGCAGTACTTC. Translated: CASSYSGPGHGVFWQYF.

This clone was counted between two and nine times. The CDR3 nucleotides are TGTGCCACCGGACTAGCGGATCAAAGCGGGGAGCTGTTTTTT. It specifies CATGLADQSGELFF. The chain links TRBV24-1 to TRBJ2-2; 10 positions agree with TRBD2. The CDR3 contains 14 residues. CDR1 is KGHDR, CDR2 SFDVKD, per germline. V shed 9 bases, J shed 7 bases, and the junction held 7 bases outside the gene matches.

This clone occurred a few times. The chain recombines TRBV12-3 or TRBV12-4 with TRBJ1-6; D gene unclear. Trimming took 8 bases from V and 4 from J, leaving 12 bases between them. This CDR3 contains 14 residues. Here the CDR3 reads CASGSPLYNSPLHF. The CDR3 nucleotides read TGTGCCAGCGGCAGCCCCCTTTATAATTCACCCCTCCACTTT.

This clone was counted ten times or more. The genes are TRBV4-1 and TRBJ2-1; 9 bases agree with TRBD1. The germline V gene encodes CDR1 MGHRA and CDR2 YSYEKL. The V gene end was trimmed by 4 bases and the J gene end by 4 bases; junction bases not matched to a gene: 8. The CDR3 length is 16 residues. CDR3 coding DNA: TGCGCCAGCAGCCCCGCTACAGGGGGCACTTACAATGAGCAGTTCTTC. Translating it yields CASSPATGGTYNEQFF.

The rearrangement links TRBV20-1 to TRBJ1-5; no clear D gene. In germline, CDR1 is DFQATT, CDR2 SNEGSKA (reference sequence). The CDR3 is 14 residues long. CDR3 nucleotide sequence: TGCAGCTCACAACAGTTGTATAGCAATCAGCCCCAGCATTTT. Translated: CSSQQLYSNQPQHF.

This clone is medium-sized. V gene TRBV27 combines with J gene TRBJ2-7; 11 bases match TRBD2. CDR1 and CDR2 from the germline V gene are MNHEY and SMNVEV (reference sequence). This CDR3 comprises 16 residues. V shed 5 bases, J shed 6 bases, and the junction held 12 bases outside the gene matches. The CDR3 DNA sequence: TGTGCCAGCAGTCGGATAGCGGGAGGGCCCCTCGGCGAGCAGTACTTC. It is translated as CASSRIAGGPLGEQYF.

This clone was observed a handful of times. The final CDR3 position lacks the conserved phenylalanine or tryptophan, pointing to a likely read error. The rearrangement links TRBV27 to TRBJ2-7; the D gene is possibly TRBD2 (6 bases). V gave up 5 bases and J gave up 0 bases, with 20 bases separating them. Germline V lookup: CDR1 MNHEY, CDR2 SMNVEV (reference sequence). CDR3 length: 17 residues. This CDR3 reads CASSAGSGAGDSYEQYL. The DNA for the CDR3 is TGTGCCAGCAGTGCGGGGTCTGGGGCAGGTGACTCCTACGAGCAGTACCTC.

V is TRBV3-1 and J is TRBJ1-1; D is possibly TRBD1 (6 bases). CDR3 length: 14 amino acids. The germline V gene has CDR1 LGHDT and CDR2 YNNKEL (reference sequence). Trimming shortened V by 4 bases and J by 5 bases, and 14 bases separated the two germline ends. CDR3 residues: CASSLRRGVTEAFF. Written as DNA, the CDR3 is TGTGCCAGCAGCCTGCGGAGGGGGGTTACTGAAGCTTTCTTT.

By share of the sample, this clone is medium-sized. V and J are TRBV20-1 and TRBJ2-2; the D is unclear. Germline V gene lookup returns CDR1 DFQATT and CDR2 SNEGSKA (reference sequence). With 2 bases removed from V and 3 bases from J, the gap between germline ends came to 16 bases. CDR3 length: 16 amino acids. Here the CDR3 reads CSARPDPGPHTGELFF. The CDR3 region has the DNA TGCAGTGCTAGACCCGATCCAGGTCCTCACACCGGGGAGCTGTTTTTT.

This clone showed up many times. The gene calls are TRBV20-1 and TRBJ1-4; the D is unclear. Trimming left V 4 bases short and J 0 bases short, with 9 bases between. Germline CDR1 and CDR2: DFQATT and SNEGSKA (reference sequence). There are 14 residues in the CDR3. The CDR3 nucleotides are TGCAGTGCTATAAATCTTGCAACTAATGAAAAACTGTTTTTT. It encodes CSAINLATNEKLFF.